The entry that follows covers one T cell receptor (beta chain) sequence. Trimming cost V 3 bases and J 9 bases; bases outside gene matches: 8. The germline V gene has CDR1 SEHNR and CDR2 FQNEAQ (reference sequence). The CDR3 is 16 residues long. Original methodology: Quantification of nucleated cells was approximated via reference gene primer amplification. Some clones are missing from TCRdb's copy, which holds only in-frame ones; the method was immunoSEQ multiplex PCR. V, J and clone size are taken as reported in that table, and D and trimming were inferred from the DNA itself. The data show approximately 200,000 clones, with 94% seen just once and around 0.8% held by the top ten. Patients in Seattle were enrolled during active infection, then followed longitudinally. The source of the sample is a study of blood T cell repertoires in COVID-19. Study details: From the United States, Italy and Spain came samples of acute and convalescent COVID-19. From T cells, B-cell-depleted T cells, or PBMCs came the material, which was cDNA or gDNA.

The rearrangement joins TRBV7-9 to TRBJ2-3; 14 bases line up with TRBD2. Sample: peripheral blood. This TCR derives from a young man with COVID-19, enrolled during active disease. CDR3 region: CASSLGLAGAEGTQYF. The CDR3 nucleotides read TGTGCCAGCAGCTTGGGACTAGCGGGGGCCGAGGGGACGCAGTATTTT.